These 27 T cell receptor beta chains share one sample of origin, sequenced in a study of shared clonotypes between healthy human individuals. Assay: immunoSEQ multiplex PCR; the TCRdb copy retains only in-frame clones and omits some. Of approximately 720,000 clones in the sample, approximately 75% were seen once. Sequenced input: memory CD4+ T cells sorted from blood. Regarding subset: CD45RA-negative fraction. The origin of the receptors is a woman aged 30 to 39 in good health.

The rearrangement uses TRBV20-1 and TRBJ1-4; unclear D gene. This CDR3 region has 11 residues. Germline V lookup: CDR1 DFQATT, CDR2 SNEGSKA (reference sequence). The ends were cut back, 0 bases at V and 7 bases at J, with 3 bases in the middle. The CDR3 DNA reads TGCAGTGCTAGAGATCCTGAAAAACTGTTTTTT. Amino acids: CSARDPEKLFF.

The chain is built from TRBV28 and TRBJ2-5; D might be TRBD1 or TRBD2, each matching 5 bases. Near its end, the DNA agrees better with TRBJ2-7, so the J call may be wrong. The CDR3 loop spans 14 amino acids. CDR1 is MDHEN and CDR2 is SYDVKM in the germline V gene. The CDR3 sequence is CASSLRQGEFEQYF. Here the CDR3 DNA reads TGTGCCAGCAGTTTGCGGCAGGGAGAATTCGAGCAGTACTTC.

The V and J genes are TRBV11-3 and TRBJ2-2, with no clear D. This CDR3 is built from 15 residues. The germline V gene encodes CDR1 SGHNT and CDR2 YENEEA. V was shortened by 1 base and J by 0 bases, with 6 bases between the two germline ends. The CDR3 reads CASSLGRANTGELFF. CDR3 in DNA: TGTGCCAGCAGCTTAGGACGGGCGAACACCGGGGAGCTGTTTTTT.

The chain has TRBV28 and TRBJ2-5; D not certain. Germline V CDR1 and CDR2: MDHEN, SYDVKM. The CDR3 loop spans 12 amino acids. The germline V and J ends were trimmed by 1 base and 5 bases, with 5 bases remaining between them. CDR3 sequence reads: CASSLLRETQYF. The CDR3 DNA reads TGTGCCAGCAGTTTATTAAGGGAGACCCAGTACTTC.

CDR3 DNA: TGTGCCAGCAGCTCCTACTATAGCGGGAGCTCCTACAATGAGCAGTTCTTC. The encoded protein is CASSSYYSGSSYNEQFF. V gene TRBV11-3 combines with J gene TRBJ2-1; 9 positions agree with TRBD2. The junction had 7 bases not matched to a gene; V was cut back by 4 bases and J by 0 bases. Germline CDR1 and CDR2: SGHNT and YENEEA. CDR3 length: 17 amino acids.

This clone was seen ten or more times. The rearrangement links TRBV6-5 to TRBJ1-1; tentatively, D is TRBD1 (5 bases). Deletions cut 2 bases from V and 6 bases from J, with 16 bases between. Germline V gene data show CDR1 as MNHEY and CDR2 as SVGAGI. This CDR3 is 15 amino acids long. The CDR3 DNA follows: TGTGCCAGCAGTTACCCGGGGACCCGGCTGGCTGAAGCTTTCTTT. Protein sequence: CASSYPGTRLAEAFF.

In nucleotides, the CDR3 is TGTGCCAGCAGCACCGGGAGGTACCCCTACGAGCAGTACTTC. Amino acid sequence: CASSTGRYPYEQYF. The rearrangement uses TRBV5-6 and TRBJ2-7, with TRBD2 matching 7 bases. This CDR3 region has 14 residues. After removal of 4 bases from V and 2 bases from J, the junction contained 6 bases not matched to a gene. CDR1 and CDR2 (germline): SGHDT, YYEEEE.

The V call is TRBV10-2, the J call TRBJ2-5, with D possibly matching TRBD2 (6 bases). The germline gives CDR1 WSHSY, CDR2 SAAADI. This CDR3 is 12 amino acids long. Trimming removed 1 base from V and 7 bases from J, with 7 bases in between. This chain's CDR3 is CASSEFGGTQYF. For the CDR3, the DNA is TGCGCCAGCAGTGAGTTCGGGGGGACCCAGTACTTC.

The genes are TRBV2 and TRBJ2-1; D gene ambiguous. The CDR3 covers 14 residues. The germline CDR1 and CDR2 sequences are SNHLY and FYNNEI. The ends were cut back, 1 base at V and 2 bases at J, with 6 bases in the middle. CDR3 sequence: CASSEVGTYNEQFF. The CDR3 DNA reads TGTGCCAGCAGTGAAGTGGGAACCTACAATGAGCAGTTCTTC.

This clone was detected only a few times. The rearrangement uses TRBV5-1 and TRBJ2-1, with 11 positions matching TRBD2. The CDR3 sequence is 17 residues long. The germline gives CDR1 SGHRS, CDR2 YFSETQ. Trimming at V came to 0 bases and at J to 7 bases, leaving 9 bases not matched to a gene. The CDR3 DNA follows: TGCGCCAGCAGCTTGGTTAGCGGGAGGGGCCTCGGGAATGAGCAGTTCTTC. Translation gives CASSLVSGRGLGNEQFF.

The chain is built from TRBV30 and TRBJ1-2; no reliable D call. There are 14 residues in the CDR3. The ends were cut back, 0 bases at V and 4 bases at J, with 12 bases in the middle. The V gene's germline CDR1 is GTSNPN and CDR2 SVGIG (reference sequence). The CDR3 DNA reads TGTGCCTGGAGTGTATCTACCAGGACCTATGGCTACACCTTC. Amino acids: CAWSVSTRTYGYTF.

The chain couples TRBV7-3 to TRBJ1-1; D may be TRBD1 (5 bases). The CDR3 consists of 15 residues. Germline-derived CDR1 and CDR2 are SGHTA and FQGTGA. The V end was cut by 5 bases, the J end by 0 bases, with 13 bases between. CDR3 region: CASSPTALMNTEAFF. Written as DNA, the CDR3 is TGTGCCAGCAGCCCGACAGCCCTGATGAACACTGAAGCTTTCTTT.

The CDR3 protein is CASSLGASVTGGQETQYF. CDR3 DNA sequence: TGTGCCAGCAGCTTAGGAGCTAGCGTGACAGGGGGTCAAGAGACCCAGTACTTC. The rearrangement links TRBV11-2 to TRBJ2-5, with TRBD1 identical over 9 bases. There are 18 residues in the CDR3. The V gene's germline CDR1 is SGHAT and CDR2 FQNNGV. J was trimmed by 2 bases and V by 1 base; bases with no gene match: 11.

The table lists this clone with many counts. The chain carries TRBV7-2 and TRBJ2-3, with TRBD1 as a possible D gene (5 bases). Looked up from germline, CDR1 is SGHTA and CDR2 is FQGNSA. Trimming took 4 bases from V and 0 from J, leaving 14 bases between them. This CDR3 has 16 amino acids. The CDR3 DNA reads TGTGCCAGCAGCTCCCAGGGTAGTGCTAGCACAGATACGCAGTATTTT. It encodes CASSSQGSASTDTQYF. The complete variable domain, with remaining parts taken from reference TRBV7-2 and TRBJ2-3, reads GAGVSQSPSNKVTEKGKDVELRCDPISGHTALYWYRQSLGQGLEFLIYFQGNSAPDKSGLPSDRFSAERTGGSVSTLTIQRTQQEDSAVYLCASSSQGSASTDTQYFGPGTRLTVL.

The chain joins TRBV28 to TRBJ2-5, with 14 bases fitting TRBD2. V lost 5 bases to trimming and J lost 5 bases; unmatched junction nucleotides: 7. The CDR3 covers 16 residues. The germline gives CDR1 MDHEN, CDR2 SYDVKM. The CDR3 loop reads CASSMGLAGAAETQYF. In nucleotides, the CDR3 is TGTGCCAGCAGTATGGGACTAGCGGGAGCGGCGGAGACCCAGTACTTC.

This clone appeared once. This chain joins TRBV19 and TRBJ1-2; D not certain. Between the trimmed V and J ends, which lost 7 bases and 0 bases, there was a span of 21 bases. The CDR3 extends over 17 amino acids. Germline CDR1 reads LNHDA; CDR2 reads SQIVND (reference sequence). CDR3 in amino acids: CASISPGGRKANYGYTF. The CDR3 region has the DNA TGTGCCAGTATCTCCCCCGGCGGGAGAAAAGCTAACTATGGCTACACCTTC.

The chain recombines TRBV6-5 with TRBJ2-5, with D possibly matching TRBD1 (5 bases). Trimming pared 5 bases from V and 5 bases from J, leaving 12 bases between. The CDR3 has 13 amino acids. The germline gives CDR1 MNHEY, CDR2 SVGAGI. Written as DNA, the CDR3 is TGTGCCAGCAGTACAGGCTCCCGGGAGACCCAGTACTTC. It encodes CASSTGSRETQYF.

This clone was counted only a few times. The chain recombines TRBV6-1 with TRBJ1-2; 10 nucleotides match TRBD1. This CDR3 comprises 13 residues. Germline values: CDR1 MNHNS, CDR2 SASEGT. V was pared by 7 bases and J by 6 bases, with 5 bases of the junction left unmatched. In nucleotides, the CDR3 is TGTGCCAGCAAGGGGACAGGGGTGGATGGCTACACCTTC. It encodes CASKGTGVDGYTF.

J is TRBJ2-5 and V is TRBV5-1; unclear D gene. The length of the CDR3 is 15 residues. Germline CDR1 SGHRS, CDR2 YFSETQ. The ends were cut back, 2 bases at V and 3 bases at J, with 14 bases in the middle. CDR3 in amino acids: CASSFAVLTEETQYF. In DNA, the CDR3 is TGCGCCAGCAGCTTTGCGGTTTTAACTGAAGAGACCCAGTACTTC.

J is TRBJ1-5 and V is TRBV27; no firm D call. The germline gives CDR1 MNHEY, CDR2 SMNVEV (reference sequence). V lost 2 bases to trimming and J lost 5 bases, with 10 bases between them. The CDR3 extends over 14 amino acids. CDR3 protein: CASSLHGNDQPQHF. In DNA form, the CDR3 reads TGTGCCAGCAGTTTACATGGGAACGATCAGCCCCAGCATTTT.

The V call is TRBV5-1, the J call TRBJ2-7; D is perhaps TRBD2 (6 bases). Between the trimmed V and J ends, which lost 7 bases and 5 bases, there was a span of 19 bases. CDR3 length: 14 amino acids. CDR1 and CDR2 (germline): SGHRS, YFSETQ. The CDR3 region is CASSPGEAFDEQYF. CDR3 in DNA: TGCGCCAGCTCACCCGGGGAGGCCTTCGACGAGCAGTACTTC.

The rearrangement links TRBV11-2 to TRBJ1-2; 7 nucleotides match TRBD1. Per the germline V gene, CDR1 is SGHAT and CDR2 is FQNNGV. V shed 2 bases, J shed 0 bases, and the junction held 3 bases outside the gene matches. The CDR3 has 15 residues. As DNA, the CDR3 is TGTGCCAGCAGCTTAACCGGGACAGCTAACTATGGCTACACCTTC. Translation gives CASSLTGTANYGYTF.

The CDR3 reads CASSLQQARSYEQYF. The CDR3 DNA sequence: TGCGCCAGCAGCTTGCAACAGGCCCGATCCTACGAGCAGTACTTC. This sequence joins TRBV5-1 and TRBJ2-7; maybe TRBD1 (5 bases). Trimming pared 1 base from V and 1 base from J, leaving 12 bases between. The CDR3 is 15 amino acids. Germline CDR1 and CDR2: SGHRS and YFSETQ.

The chain employs TRBV5-1 and TRBJ2-4; D may be TRBD1 (6 bases). The CDR3 has 16 amino acids. V lost 0 bases to trimming and J lost 2 bases, with 12 bases between them. Germline CDR1 and CDR2: SGHRS and YFSETQ. CDR3 residues: CASSLEPQGTKNIQYF. The CDR3 DNA sequence: TGCGCCAGCAGCTTGGAACCACAGGGTACCAAAAACATTCAGTACTTC.

To note about this clone: This could be a read error, since a much larger clone is one nucleotide away. The same CDR3 also results from other DNA sequences found in this sample. This chain joins TRBV2 and TRBJ2-7; TRBD1 might be the D (5 bases). The V gene's germline CDR1 is SNHLY and CDR2 FYNNEI. This CDR3 spans 12 amino acids. V was pared by 4 bases and J by 2 bases, with 6 bases between. CDR3 coding DNA: TGTGCCAGCAGTGCGACAGCCTACGAGCAGTACTTC. This encodes CASSATAYEQYF.

The genes are TRBV28 and TRBJ2-7, with D perhaps TRBD1 (5 bases). V was cut by 10 bases and J by 7 bases, with 14 bases left in between. The germline V gene encodes CDR1 MDHEN and CDR2 SYDVKM. The CDR3 contains 11 residues. CDR3 DNA: TGTGCCACCACCAGGGATTTGGAGCAGTACTTC. Residues: CATTRDLEQYF.

The chain couples TRBV19 to TRBJ1-5, with D uncertain. With 7 bases removed from V and 5 bases from J, the gap between germline ends came to 24 bases. CDR1 is LNHDA and CDR2 is SQIVND in the germline V gene (reference sequence). The CDR3 contains 17 residues. CDR3 protein: CASTRKSTPGVHQPQHF. For the CDR3, the DNA is TGTGCCAGTACTAGAAAATCAACTCCCGGGGTTCATCAGCCCCAGCATTTT. The variable domain in full, completed from reference TRBV19 and TRBJ1-5, reads DGGITQSPKYLFRKEGQNVTLSCEQNLNHDAMYWYRQDPGQGLRLIYYSQIVNDFQKGDIAEGYSVSREKKESFPLTVTSAQKNPTAFYLCASTRKSTPGVHQPQHFGDGTRLSIL.